This TCR beta chain was identified during a study of T cell clonality in common variable immunodeficiency. At least ten counts were recorded for this clone. Read data end 3 residues before the CDR3 end; the end is taken from the germline J gene. Caucasian heritage predominated among both patients and controls. Donors gave about 5 to 8.5 ml heparinized peripheral whole blood. The V gene end was trimmed by 3 bases and the J gene end by 5 bases; junction bases not matched to a gene: 9. The CDR3 runs to 15 residues. The germline CDR1 and CDR2 sequences are DFQATT and SNEGSKA (reference sequence). Sequenced by immunoSEQ multiplex PCR; TCRdb stores in-frame clones only, minus some. The sample is made up of fewer than 75,000 clones, none counted only once.

The sequence came from a person aged 18 to 75 in good health. The V and J genes are TRBV20-1 and TRBJ2-1; 8 nucleotides line up with TRBD2. Material for sequencing was peripheral blood mononuclear cells. The covered CDR3 bases are TGCAGTGCTAGCGGTTTACGGGGGGGCGACAATGAG. This gives the protein CSASGLRGGDNE. The whole CDR3 region reads CSASGLRGGDNEQFF.